Listed below are T cell receptor beta chains from one sample, sequenced in a study of blood T cells in healthy people across ages. TCRdb itself ran the 5' RACE reads through MiXCR, one entry per CDR3 protein. The table has 800,000 to 950,000 distinct CDR3 sequences, approximately 32% seen once. The sample was also linked to a second study, of T cells of mothers and their children.

The sample taken for sequencing was blood. Receptors were obtained from a woman aged 40 to 50 in good health. Each CDR3 is given with its conserved first and last residue. Clone size is shown for a subset of rows, as once, few, many or a class of expanded clone.

J	V	size	CDR3
TRBJ2-1	TRBV6-5	many	CASSWDRAYNEQFF
TRBJ2-5	TRBV7-8	many	CASSRKQGTFETQYF
TRBJ2-5	TRBV7-6	few	CASIDYVQGAQYF
TRBJ2-1	TRBV4-1	-	CASSHPTGGQVNNEQFF
TRBJ2-7	TRBV4-1	-	CASSQLTSGTYEQYF
TRBJ2-5	TRBV25-1	many	CAISATGGVQTQYF
TRBJ2-6	TRBV5-1	many	CASSLAGGASSGANVLTF
TRBJ2-1	TRBV9	many	CASSVDLSSYNEQFF
TRBJ1-1	TRBV20-1	-	CSAGGVGGLNTEAFF
TRBJ1-1	TRBV29-1	-	CSVEPAGGLEAFF
TRBJ1-1	TRBV20-1	-	CSARGRRLQTTEAFF
TRBJ2-7	TRBV5-1	-	CASSRQQSGSYEQYF
TRBJ2-7	TRBV20-1	-	CSAPTGGAQYF
TRBJ2-5	TRBV7-2	-	CASSATGAGETQYF
TRBJ2-1	TRBV6-5	-	CASYAGGDNEQFF
TRBJ1-1	TRBV20-1	-	CSASPLDRMGEAFF
TRBJ2-3	TRBV20-1	-	CSAIRLAGGTDTQYF
TRBJ1-2	TRBV20-1	-	CSAREGTGWDGYTF
TRBJ2-4	TRBV2	-	CASSESGTPGNIQYF
TRBJ2-7	TRBV2	many	CASSEGQAIYEQYF
TRBJ2-5	TRBV21-1	few	CASSKLCSGGARETQYF
TRBJ2-3	TRBV9	many	CASSVRPQGISTDTQYF
TRBJ2-5	TRBV28	few	CASSLSPGEETQYF
TRBJ1-4	TRBV4-2	-	CTSSQDRTRGNEKLFF
TRBJ2-7	TRBV6-5	few	CASSRPRTGRGEQYF
TRBJ1-2	TRBV5-1	many	CASSPDSNYGYTF
TRBJ2-7	TRBV20-1	-	CSANIPGRYEQYF
TRBJ1-2	TRBV12-3/TRBV12-4	many	CASSFRQSRGYTF
TRBJ1-3	TRBV5-1	-	CASSLWGETDGNTIYF
TRBJ2-7	TRBV2	few	CASRGLAGGGEQYF
TRBJ1-3	TRBV9	-	CASSVGGEENTIYF
TRBJ2-1	TRBV9	-	CASSVVGKGNNEQFF
TRBJ1-2	TRBV12-3/TRBV12-4	-	CASRSQGTGTVGYTF
TRBJ1-2	TRBV7-2	-	CASSRGQGIGYTF
TRBJ2-1	TRBV7-2	many	CASSSRTSGDPIYNEQFF